This entry concerns a single T cell receptor beta chain. The data were produced by immunoSEQ multiplex PCR, yet TCRdb's version contains in-frame clones alone and is incomplete. The sample has tens of thousands of clones, around 82% seen once. Germline V lookup: CDR1 SGHAT, CDR2 FQNNGV. This CDR3 comprises 16 residues. The trim removed 3 bases at V and 5 bases at J, leaving 10 bases unmatched. These data originate in a study of STAT5B mutations in CD4+ large granular lymphocyte leukemia. The material sequenced was CD4+ T cells from blood buffy coats. V usage is TRBV11-2 and J usage is TRBJ1-1; TRBD1 matches 9 bases. This clonotype originated in a human donor in good health. The CDR3 DNA is TGTGCCAGCAGCTTTTCGACAGGGGGGATCGGGACTGAAGCTTTCTTT. This gives the protein CASSFSTGGIGTEAFF.